This T cell receptor beta chain is from a study of shared clonotypes between healthy human individuals. Germline V gene data show CDR1 as SGDLS and CDR2 as YYNGEE. There are 17 residues in the CDR3. After removal of 2 bases from V and 0 bases from J, the junction contained 6 bases not matched to a gene. Study findings and constraints: Larger estimated richness was generally seen in naive subsets than in memory subsets.

The method was immunoSEQ multiplex PCR; TCRdb's version includes in-frame clones alone and lacks a portion of them. The sample holds more than 550,000 clones, roughly 88% seen once. For this clone: Its specificity is unknown.

This clonotype was obtained from a man younger than 30 in good health. Some clones in this sample may be carry-over from other donors' samples. Sequencing was performed on memory CD8+ T cells from PBMCs. Subset noted: CD45RO+ cells pooled with CCR7-negative TemRA cells. The chain employs TRBV9 and TRBJ2-3, with 10 positions matching TRBD2. CDR3 in amino acids: CASSVSGLASSTDTQYF. For the CDR3, the DNA is TGTGCCAGCAGCGTTTCGGGACTAGCGTCTAGCACAGATACGCAGTATTTT.